Below are 24 T cell receptor beta chains sequenced from a single sample in a study of OX40 agonist ivuxolimab in advanced cancers. Assay used: immunoSEQ multiplex PCR; TCRdb lists only in-frame clones, some missing. The sample lists 95,000 to 150,000 clones, 80% to 90% occurring once. Sequenced here: CD4+ or CD8+ T cells sorted from blood, sampled in a trial of the OX40 agonist ivuxolimab. The receptors come from an adult with an advanced solid tumor such as melanoma, head and neck, liver or kidney cancer.

The chain is built from TRBV6-6 and TRBJ1-5, with no clear D. Per the germline V gene, CDR1 is MNHNY and CDR2 is SVGAGI (reference sequence). There are 13 residues in the CDR3. Trimming took 2 bases from V and 5 from J, leaving 7 bases between them. This CDR3 is CASSYIRDQPQHF. The CDR3 nucleotides read TGTGCCAGCAGTTACATCCGAGATCAGCCCCAGCATTTT.

The chain employs TRBV7-2 and TRBJ2-7, with D uncertain. This CDR3 has 12 amino acids. Germline-derived CDR1 and CDR2 are SGHTA and FQGNSA. Trimming took 8 bases from V and 6 from J, leaving 14 bases between them. This chain's CDR3 is CASGPLMGEQYF. The CDR3 region has the DNA TGTGCCAGCGGCCCTTTGATGGGCGAGCAGTACTTC. Full variable domain (rest looked up from reference TRBV7-2 and TRBJ2-7): GAGVSQSPSNKVTEKGKDVELRCDPISGHTALYWYRQSLGQGLEFLIYFQGNSAPDKSGLPSDRFSAERTGGSVSTLTIQRTQQEDSAVYLCASGPLMGEQYFGPGTRLTVT.

V gene TRBV5-4 combines with J gene TRBJ2-3; 8 nucleotides agree with TRBD2. With 3 bases clipped from V and 3 bases from J, the junction kept 3 bases outside the gene matches. The CDR3 contains 14 residues. CDR1 is SGHNT, CDR2 YYREEE, per germline (reference sequence). CDR3 loop: CASSWGTSTDTQYF. The CDR3 DNA sequence: TGTGCCAGCAGCTGGGGGACTAGTACAGATACGCAGTATTTT.

V usage is TRBV7-6 and J usage is TRBJ1-4, with TRBD1 identical over 9 bases. The CDR3 is 15 amino acids. Germline assignment: CDR1 SGHVS and CDR2 FNYEAQ. With 6 bases clipped from V and 8 bases from J, the junction kept 10 bases outside the gene matches. CDR3 DNA: TGTGCCAGCAGGAAATCCGGACAGGGGTCGGAAAAACTGTTTTTT. Translating it yields CASRKSGQGSEKLFF.

The V and J genes are TRBV29-1 and TRBJ2-2; D is undetermined. The length of the CDR3 is 16 residues. Trimming cost V 4 bases and J 1 base, with 16 bases left between them. Germline V gene lookup returns CDR1 SQVTM and CDR2 ANQGSEA. CDR3 amino acids: CSVAPVGLMNTGELFF. Written as DNA, the CDR3 is TGCAGCGTTGCCCCAGTTGGGTTGATGAACACCGGGGAGCTGTTTTTT.

The chain links TRBV9 to TRBJ2-7; no definite D call. V shed 0 bases and J shed 8 bases, with 12 bases lying between them. This CDR3 is 13 amino acids long. CDR1 is SGDLS, CDR2 YYNGEE, per germline. DNA of the CDR3: TGTGCCAGCAGCGTAGAGGTGGATAGCCAGCAGTACTTC. It is translated as CASSVEVDSQQYF.

This sequence joins TRBV18 and TRBJ1-2; a weak D match, TRBD1 (5 bases). Trimming cost V 0 bases and J 1 base, with 9 bases left between them. The germline CDR1 and CDR2 sequences are KGHSH and LQKENI. This CDR3 comprises 15 residues. CDR3 nucleotides: TGTGCCAGCTCACCACCTCAGGGATTTAACTATGGCTACACCTTC. Encoded protein: CASSPPQGFNYGYTF.

For the CDR3, the DNA is TGTGCCAGCAGCGTATCACCCGGAAGCTCCTACGAGCAGTACTTC. It encodes CASSVSPGSSYEQYF. V usage is TRBV9 and J usage is TRBJ2-7; D call uncertain. V lost 1 base, J lost 0 bases, and 11 bases lay in between. The CDR3 runs to 15 residues. Germline-derived CDR1 and CDR2 are SGDLS and YYNGEE.

Remarks on this clone: One end of the junction fails to match germline, which may point to a read error. The gene calls are TRBV10-1 and TRBJ2-7; D perhaps matches TRBD1 (5 bases). CDR3 length equals 12 residues. CDR1 WNHNN and CDR2 SYGVQD come from the germline V gene (reference sequence). The CDR3 sequence is CASRPNRNPAPF. CDR3 in DNA: TGCGCCAGCAGGCCCAACAGGAACCCCGCCCCCTTC.

This clone was recorded once. The chain carries TRBV6-5 and TRBJ1-1, with 8 bases that match TRBD1. CDR3 length: 15 residues. The V gene's germline CDR1 is MNHEY and CDR2 SVGAGI. Trimming took 2 bases from V and 11 from J; bases not matched to a gene: 13. CDR3: CASSYGAGGRLAAFF. For the CDR3, the DNA is TGTGCCAGCAGTTACGGGGCAGGGGGCCGGCTTGCTGCTTTCTTT.

The chain is built from TRBV14 and TRBJ2-5; 9 bases align to TRBD1. The CDR3 contains 15 residues. V was clipped by 5 bases and J by 1 base; unmatched bases: 5. Germline-derived CDR1 and CDR2 are SGHDN and FVKESK. The CDR3 loop reads CASSEQGALQETQYF. The CDR3 DNA follows: TGTGCCAGCAGCGAACAGGGGGCGCTCCAAGAGACCCAGTACTTC.

This rearrangement joins TRBV10-3 to TRBJ1-2; TRBD1 matches at 12 bases. Germline V gene sequence: CDR1 ENHRY, CDR2 SYGVKD. CDR3 length: 20 residues. V shed 4 bases and J 0 bases; nucleotides not matched to a gene: 15. CDR3 nucleotides: TGTGCCATCAGTGTTTTTCCGGGACAGGGGGCGGTTGGAACTAACTATGGCTACACCTTC. Translating it yields CAISVFPGQGAVGTNYGYTF.

This rearrangement joins TRBV7-2 to TRBJ2-5, with D uncertain. The CDR3 has 12 amino acids. Germline assignment: CDR1 SGHTA and CDR2 FQGNSA. The V end was cut by 3 bases, the J end by 7 bases, with 9 bases between. For the CDR3, the DNA is TGTGCCAGCAGCTTCGAGGTGGGGACCCAGTACTTC. It codes for CASSFEVGTQYF.

The CDR3 protein is CASSPGQSTDTQYF. The CDR3 region has the DNA TGTGCCAGCAGCCCGGGACAGAGCACAGATACGCAGTATTTT. V is TRBV7-9 and J is TRBJ2-3, with 7 bases aligning to TRBD1. The CDR3 sequence is 14 residues long. Unmatched junction bases numbered 2, after V lost 5 bases and J lost 0 bases. The V gene's germline CDR1 is SEHNR and CDR2 FQNEAQ (reference sequence). Together with reference TRBV7-9 and TRBJ2-3, the CDR3 gives the full variable domain: DTGVSQNPRHKITKRGQNVTFRCDPISEHNRLYWYRQTLGQGPEFLTYFQNEAQLEKSRLLSDRFSAERPKGSFSTLEIQRTEQGDSAMYLCASSPGQSTDTQYFGPGTRLTVL.

V gene TRBV27 combines with J gene TRBJ2-3; 11 bases match TRBD2. Unmatched junction bases numbered 12, after V lost 2 bases and J lost 5 bases. The germline CDR1 and CDR2 sequences are MNHEY and SMNVEV (reference sequence). The CDR3 is made up of 18 amino acids. This CDR3 reads CASSLLKGSGGARDTQYF. In DNA, the CDR3 is TGTGCCAGCAGTTTACTAAAGGGTAGCGGGGGGGCGAGAGATACGCAGTATTTT.

The chain employs TRBV19 and TRBJ1-2, with D unclear. Germline-derived CDR1 and CDR2 are LNHDA and SQIVND (reference sequence). The V and J ends lost 2 bases and 6 bases respectively, with 10 bases between them. CDR3 length: 13 amino acids. This CDR3 reads CASSINSADGYTF. Here the CDR3 DNA reads TGTGCCAGTAGTATAAATTCTGCGGATGGCTACACCTTC.

This clone was recorded once. The CDR3 sequence is CASSSTRTDTQYF. CDR3 bases: TGTGCCAGTAGTAGTACGAGAACAGATACGCAGTATTTT. This chain links TRBV19 with TRBJ2-3, with D unclear. Germline values: CDR1 LNHDA, CDR2 SQIVND (reference sequence). V was cut by 4 bases and J by 3 bases, with 8 bases left in between. This CDR3 is 13 amino acids long.

The chain combines TRBV30 with TRBJ2-1; no clear D gene. V gave up 0 bases and J gave up 12 bases, with 9 bases separating them. CDR3 length: 11 amino acids. Germline CDR1 GTSNPN, CDR2 SVGIG (reference sequence). The CDR3 region has the DNA TGTGCCTGGAGTGTTTTTTCGCGGCAGTTCTTC. It specifies CAWSVFSRQFF.

The chain couples TRBV10-3 to TRBJ2-3; 8 positions match TRBD2. Germline values: CDR1 ENHRY, CDR2 SYGVKD. The CDR3 loop spans 15 amino acids. Trimming at V came to 7 bases and at J to 1 base, leaving 7 bases not matched to a gene. DNA for the CDR3: TGTGCCATCACCGGCGGGGGGTCGGGCACAGATACGCAGTATTTT. This sequence encodes CAITGGGSGTDTQYF.

The V call is TRBV7-9, the J call TRBJ2-3, with D unclear. CDR1 SEHNR and CDR2 FQNEAQ come from the germline V gene (reference sequence). V dropped 5 bases and J dropped 1 base, with 16 bases sitting between them. This CDR3 has 16 residues. CDR3 DNA sequence: TGTGCCAGCAGCCCCGGCGCGTCTCCTGGCACAGATACGCAGTATTTT. The encoded protein is CASSPGASPGTDTQYF.

The chain couples TRBV7-8 to TRBJ2-1; tentatively, D is TRBD1 or TRBD2 (7 bases each). The CDR3 spans 13 residues. The germline gives CDR1 SGHVS, CDR2 FQNEAQ. V was clipped by 5 bases and J by 10 bases, with 15 bases between them. CDR3 sequence reads: CASSPGGAREQFF. Here the CDR3 DNA reads TGTGCCAGCAGCCCAGGGGGGGCGCGAGAGCAGTTCTTC.

The CDR3 DNA reads as TGTGCCAGCAGGGAGGGACAGACAGCGCAAGAGACCCAGTACTTC. Translation: CASREGQTAQETQYF. This rearrangement joins TRBV5-6 to TRBJ2-5, with D possibly matching TRBD1 (7 bases). The CDR3 contains 15 residues. The germline CDR1 and CDR2 sequences are SGHDT and YYEEEE. The germline V and J ends were trimmed by 5 bases and 2 bases, with 16 bases remaining between them. The full variable domain, with the rest looked up from reference TRBV5-6 and TRBJ2-5, is DAGVTQSPTHLIKTRGQQVTLRCSPKSGHDTVSWYQQALGQGPQFIFQYYEEEERQRGNFPDRFSGHQFPNYSSELNVNALLLGDSALYLCASREGQTAQETQYFGPGTRLLVL.

This rearrangement joins TRBV12-5 to TRBJ2-5; D uncertain. V was cut by 5 bases and J by 5 bases, with 12 bases left in between. The CDR3 totals 13 residues. Germline V lookup: CDR1 LGHNT, CDR2 FRNRAP. The CDR3 DNA reads as TGTGCTAGTGGTCTCAACCCTATGGAGACCCAGTACTTC. Amino acids: CASGLNPMETQYF.

This clone appeared once. This chain connects TRBV7-2 to TRBJ1-1; D is uncertain. V was trimmed by 3 bases and J by 1 base, leaving 6 bases between them. The CDR3 has 13 amino acids. CDR1 SGHTA and CDR2 FQGNSA come from the germline V gene. The CDR3 loop reads CASSFVENTEAFF. CDR3 sequence (DNA): TGTGCCAGCAGCTTCGTCGAGAACACTGAAGCTTTCTTT.